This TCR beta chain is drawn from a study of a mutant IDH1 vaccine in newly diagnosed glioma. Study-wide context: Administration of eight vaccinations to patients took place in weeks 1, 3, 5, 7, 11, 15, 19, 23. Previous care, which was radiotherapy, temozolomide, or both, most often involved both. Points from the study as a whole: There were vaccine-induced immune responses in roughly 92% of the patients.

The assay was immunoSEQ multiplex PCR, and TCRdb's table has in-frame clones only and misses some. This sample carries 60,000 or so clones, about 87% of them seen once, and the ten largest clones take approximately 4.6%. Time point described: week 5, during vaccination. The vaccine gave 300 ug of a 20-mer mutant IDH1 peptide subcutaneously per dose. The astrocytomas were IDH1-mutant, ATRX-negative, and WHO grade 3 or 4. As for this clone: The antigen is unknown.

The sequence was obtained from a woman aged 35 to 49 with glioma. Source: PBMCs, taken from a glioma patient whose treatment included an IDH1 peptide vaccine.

The CDR3 here is CASSYSLRLPEQYF. CDR3 in DNA: TGTGCCAGCAGTTACTCCCTTAGGCTGCCCGAGCAGTACTTC. The gene calls are TRBV6-5 and TRBJ2-7, with unresolved D. The CDR3 has 14 residues. Germline CDR1 and CDR2: MNHEY and SVGAGI. Trimming left V 0 bases short and J 6 bases short, with 12 bases between.